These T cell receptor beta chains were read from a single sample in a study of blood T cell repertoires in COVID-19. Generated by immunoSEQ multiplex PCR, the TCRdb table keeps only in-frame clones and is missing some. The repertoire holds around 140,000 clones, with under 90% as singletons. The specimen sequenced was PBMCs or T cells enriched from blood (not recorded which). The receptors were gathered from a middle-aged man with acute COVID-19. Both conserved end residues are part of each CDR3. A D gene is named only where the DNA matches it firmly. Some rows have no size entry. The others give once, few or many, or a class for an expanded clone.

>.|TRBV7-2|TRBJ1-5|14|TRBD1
TGTGCCAGCAGCCCAGGGGGGATATTTCAGCCCCAGCATTTT
CASSPGGIFQPQHF
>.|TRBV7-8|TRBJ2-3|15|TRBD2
TGTGCCAGCAGCCCGGAGCGGGGGGTCACAGATACGCAGTATTTT
CASSPERGVTDTQYF
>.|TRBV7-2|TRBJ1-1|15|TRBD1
TGTGCCAGCAGCTTAAAGGGGGCGAGACCGACTGAAGCTTTCTTT
CASSLKGARPTEAFF
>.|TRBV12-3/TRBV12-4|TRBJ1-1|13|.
TGTGCCAGCACCGGGACACCCAACACTGAAGCTTTCTTT
CASTGTPNTEAFF
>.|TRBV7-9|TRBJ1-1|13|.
TGTGCCAGCAGACCTGGACAGTCCGCTGAAGCTTTCTTT
CASRPGQSAEAFF
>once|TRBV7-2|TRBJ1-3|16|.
TGTGCCAGCAGCTTAGCTTACCAGGGGACTGGAAACACCATATATTTT
CASSLAYQGTGNTIYF
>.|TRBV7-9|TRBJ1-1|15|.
TGTGCCAGCAAAAGGGAGGTCTCGCTGAACACTGAAGCTTTCTTT
CASKREVSLNTEAFF
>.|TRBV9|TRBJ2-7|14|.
TGTGCCAGCAGCGTAGAGGACATCTCCTACGAGCAGTACTTC
CASSVEDISYEQYF
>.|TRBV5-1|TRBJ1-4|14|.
TGCGCCAGCAGCTTAGGACAGATTAATGAAAAACTGTTTTTT
CASSLGQINEKLFF
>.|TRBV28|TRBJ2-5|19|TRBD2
TGTGCCAGCGAGAGGCCGGGACTAGCGGGAGTTTGGGGGGAGGAGACCCAGTACTTC
CASERPGLAGVWGEETQYF
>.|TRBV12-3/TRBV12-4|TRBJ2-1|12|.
TGTGCCAGCAGTCCCGACTACGGGGGGCAGTTCTTC
CASSPDYGGQFF
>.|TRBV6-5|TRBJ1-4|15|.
TGTGCCAGCAGACCACCGGCCGACAGAAATGAAAAACTGTTTTTT
CASRPPADRNEKLFF
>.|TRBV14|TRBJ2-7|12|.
TGTGCCAGCAGCCGCAACAACTACGAGCAGTACTTC
CASSRNNYEQYF
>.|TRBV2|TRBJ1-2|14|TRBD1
TGTGCCAGCAGTGTACAGGGGGCGTTCTATGGCTACACCTTC
CASSVQGAFYGYTF
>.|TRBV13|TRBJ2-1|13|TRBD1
TGTGCCAGCAGCGCGGACAGGGCTAATGAGCAGTTCTTC
CASSADRANEQFF
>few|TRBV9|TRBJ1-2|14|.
TGTGCCAGCTCGGGGGATTATGGTGAGAGCGGCTACACCTTC
CASSGDYGESGYTF
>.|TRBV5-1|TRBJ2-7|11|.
TGCGCCAGCAGCTTGGGAGGCGAGCAGTACTTC
CASSLGGEQYF
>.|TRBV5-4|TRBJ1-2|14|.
TGTGCCAGCAGCCTTTCGAGTGGGGGCACTGGCTACACCTTC
CASSLSSGGTGYTF
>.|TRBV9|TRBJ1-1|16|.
TGTGCCAGCAGCGAGACCGGGACACCGGTGAACACTGAAGCTTTCTTT
CASSETGTPVNTEAFF
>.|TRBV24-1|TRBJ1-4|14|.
TGTGCCACCAGTGAGGGGGGGGCTAATGAAAAACTGTTTTTT
CATSEGGANEKLFF
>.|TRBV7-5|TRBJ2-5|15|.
TGTGCCAGTCTACTGATCCGGGGGGGACAAGAGACCCAGTACTTC
CASLLIRGGQETQYF
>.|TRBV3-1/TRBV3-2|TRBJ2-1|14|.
TGTGCCAGCAGCCAAGCCGTCTCCTACAATGAGCAGTTCTTC
CASSQAVSYNEQFF